This T cell receptor beta chain was identified in a study of blood T cell repertoires in COVID-19. Study details: Both acute and convalescent COVID-19 samples were obtained from the United States, Italy and Spain. The analysed material was cDNA or gDNA that came from T cells, B-cell-depleted T cells, or PBMCs.

The CDR3 runs to 16 residues. The J segment lost 1 base and the V segment lost 5 bases, leaving 7 bases of the junction unmatched. The germline V gene has CDR1 SGHTA and CDR2 FQGTGA. Under the authors' procedure: For nucleated cells, counts were estimated from reference gene primer amplification. Data came from immunoSEQ multiplex PCR; TCRdb stores just in-frame clones and leaves some out. The DNA was the basis for D and trimming; V, J and clone size are from that table. Of 100,000 to 150,000 clones in the sample, 75% to 85% were seen once. Source material: peripheral blood. The receptor was isolated from a man aged 35-49 years with active or convalescent COVID-19. This chain uses TRBV7-3 with TRBJ2-1; 8 bases align to TRBD2. As DNA, the CDR3 is TGTGCCAGCAGCCAAGGGACGGGAGGGTCCTACAATGAGCAGTTCTTC. It codes for CASSQGTGGSYNEQFF.